This TCR beta chain is from a study of cytomegalovirus exposure and HLA in healthy donors. Study-wide results and limits: Immune exposure data for these donors was limited to CMV serostatus.

The CDR3 consists of 16 residues. CDR1 KGHSH and CDR2 LQKENI come from the germline V gene. The junction had 6 bases not matched to a gene; V was cut back by 1 base and J by 1 base. The PCR had 60 Vbeta and 13 Jbeta primers. Produced via immunoSEQ multiplex PCR; TCRdb's table is partial and in-frame only. The sample lists under 120,000 clones, 74% occurring once. For this clone: The antigen is unknown. The same CDR3 can be traced to other DNA sequences in this sample.

This sequence originates from a man aged 45 to 65 in good health and CMV-seropositive. The sample was PBMCs. The rearrangement uses TRBV18 and TRBJ1-1, with TRBD1 matching over 7 bases. The CDR3 sequence: CASSPRQGVGNTEAFF. CDR3 DNA: TGTGCCAGCTCACCACGTCAGGGGGTCGGGAACACTGAAGCTTTCTTT.